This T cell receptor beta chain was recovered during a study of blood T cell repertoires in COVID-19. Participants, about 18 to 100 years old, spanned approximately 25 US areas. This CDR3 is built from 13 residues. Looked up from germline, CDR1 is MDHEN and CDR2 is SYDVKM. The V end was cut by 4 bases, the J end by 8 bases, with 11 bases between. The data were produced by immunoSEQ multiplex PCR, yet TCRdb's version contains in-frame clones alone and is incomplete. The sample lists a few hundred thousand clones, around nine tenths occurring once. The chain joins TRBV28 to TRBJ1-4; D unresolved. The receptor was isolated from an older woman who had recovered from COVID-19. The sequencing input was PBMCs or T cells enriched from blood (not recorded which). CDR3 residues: CASSSHSVEKLFF. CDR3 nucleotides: TGTGCCAGCAGTTCCCACTCGGTGGAAAAACTGTTTTTT.